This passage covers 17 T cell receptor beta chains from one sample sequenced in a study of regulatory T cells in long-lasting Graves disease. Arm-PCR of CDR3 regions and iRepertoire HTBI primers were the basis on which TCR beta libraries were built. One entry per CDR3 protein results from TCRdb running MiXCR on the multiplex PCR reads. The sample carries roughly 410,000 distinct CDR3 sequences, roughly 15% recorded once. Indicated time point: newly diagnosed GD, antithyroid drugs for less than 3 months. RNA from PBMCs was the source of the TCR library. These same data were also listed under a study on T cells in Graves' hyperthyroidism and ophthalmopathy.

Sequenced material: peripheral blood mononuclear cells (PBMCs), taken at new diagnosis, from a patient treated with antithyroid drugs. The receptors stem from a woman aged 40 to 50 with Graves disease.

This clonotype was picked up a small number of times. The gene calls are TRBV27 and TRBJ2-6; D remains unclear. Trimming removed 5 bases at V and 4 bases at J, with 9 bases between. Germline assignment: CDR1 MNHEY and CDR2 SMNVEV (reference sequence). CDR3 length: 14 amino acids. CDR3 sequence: CASSQSRGANVLTF. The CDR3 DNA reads TGTGCCAGCAGTCAAAGCCGGGGGGCCAACGTCCTGACTTTC.

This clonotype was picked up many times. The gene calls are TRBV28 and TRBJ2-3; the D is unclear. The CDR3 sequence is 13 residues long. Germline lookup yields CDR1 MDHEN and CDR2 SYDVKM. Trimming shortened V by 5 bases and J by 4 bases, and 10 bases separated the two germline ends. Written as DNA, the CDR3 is TGTGCCAGCAGTATCCTCAGCCCAGATACGCAGTATTTT. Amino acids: CASSILSPDTQYF.

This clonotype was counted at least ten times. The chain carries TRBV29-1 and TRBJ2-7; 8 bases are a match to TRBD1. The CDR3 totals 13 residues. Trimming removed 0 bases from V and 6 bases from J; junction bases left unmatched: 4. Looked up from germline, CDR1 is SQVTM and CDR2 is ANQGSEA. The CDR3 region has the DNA TGCAGCGTTGAAGATAGGACAGGGACCGAGCAGTACTTC. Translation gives CSVEDRTGTEQYF.

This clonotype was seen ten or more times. CDR3 DNA: TGCGCCAGCAGCTTGAGGGCTAGCAATGGTGAGCAGTTCTTC. This gives the protein CASSLRASNGEQFF. The rearrangement joins TRBV5-1 to TRBJ2-1, with a possible D match to TRBD2 (5 bases). Trimming pared 1 base from V and 9 bases from J, leaving 14 bases between. The CDR3 sequence is 14 residues long. CDR1 SGHRS and CDR2 YFSETQ come from the germline V gene.

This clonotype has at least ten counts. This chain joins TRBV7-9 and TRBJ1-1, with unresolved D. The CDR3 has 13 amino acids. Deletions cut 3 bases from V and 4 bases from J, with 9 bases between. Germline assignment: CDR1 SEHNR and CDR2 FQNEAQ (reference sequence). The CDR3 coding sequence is TGTGCCAGCAGCTTCGGAGGGATCACTGAAGCTTTCTTT. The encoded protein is CASSFGGITEAFF.

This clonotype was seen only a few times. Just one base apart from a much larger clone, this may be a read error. The CDR3 DNA follows: TGTGCCATCAGTGAGTCCGGCACGGCGAGCTCCTACGAGCAGTACTTC. Translation gives CAISESGTASSYEQYF. The chain recombines TRBV10-3 with TRBJ2-7; D remains unclear. Germline CDR1 ENHRY, CDR2 SYGVKD. Trimming shortened V by 0 bases and J by 0 bases, and 12 bases separated the two germline ends. The CDR3 runs 16 residues.

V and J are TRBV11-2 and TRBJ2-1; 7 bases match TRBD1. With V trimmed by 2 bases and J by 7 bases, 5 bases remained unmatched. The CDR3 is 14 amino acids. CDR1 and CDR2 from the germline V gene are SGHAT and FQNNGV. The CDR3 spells CASSLLGGGNEQFF. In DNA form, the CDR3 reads TGTGCCAGCAGCTTACTAGGGGGCGGGAATGAGCAGTTCTTC.

In DNA, the CDR3 is TGTGCCAGCAGGGGCCGGGACAGGGGCACAGATACGCAGTATTTT. Translated, it gives CASRGRDRGTDTQYF. This chain uses TRBV28 with TRBJ2-3; 9 nucleotides line up with TRBD1. Germline CDR1 MDHEN, CDR2 SYDVKM. Trimming took 6 bases from V and 1 from J; bases not matched to a gene: 5. The CDR3 has 15 residues.

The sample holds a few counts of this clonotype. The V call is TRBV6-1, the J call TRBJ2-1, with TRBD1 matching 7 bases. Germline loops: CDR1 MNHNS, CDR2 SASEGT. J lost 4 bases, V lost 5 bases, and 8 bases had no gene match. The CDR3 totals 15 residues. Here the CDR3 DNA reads TGTGCCAGCAGTACAACCGGGACAGAATACAATGAGCAGTTCTTC. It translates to CASSTTGTEYNEQFF.

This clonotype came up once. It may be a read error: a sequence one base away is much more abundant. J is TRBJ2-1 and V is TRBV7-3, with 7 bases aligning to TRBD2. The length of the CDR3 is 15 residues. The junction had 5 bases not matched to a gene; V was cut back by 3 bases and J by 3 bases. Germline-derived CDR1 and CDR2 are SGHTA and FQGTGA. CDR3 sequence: CASSFRTGGYNEQFF. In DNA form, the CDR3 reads TGTGCCAGCAGCTTTCGGACGGGAGGCTACAATGAGCAGTTCTTC. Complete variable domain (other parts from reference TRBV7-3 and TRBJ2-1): GAGVSQTPSNKVTEKGKYVELRCDPISGHTALYWYRQSLGQGPEFLIYFQGTGAADDSGLPNDRFFAVRPEGSVSTLKIQRTERGDSAVYLCASSFRTGGYNEQFFGPGTRLTVL.

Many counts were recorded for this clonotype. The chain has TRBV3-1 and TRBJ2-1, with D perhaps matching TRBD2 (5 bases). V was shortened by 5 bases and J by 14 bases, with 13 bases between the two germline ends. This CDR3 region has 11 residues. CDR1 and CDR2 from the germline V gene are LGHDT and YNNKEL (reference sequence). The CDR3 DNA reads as TGTGCCAGCAGCTCGGGGATTGCGAAGTTCTTC. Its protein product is CASSSGIAKFF.

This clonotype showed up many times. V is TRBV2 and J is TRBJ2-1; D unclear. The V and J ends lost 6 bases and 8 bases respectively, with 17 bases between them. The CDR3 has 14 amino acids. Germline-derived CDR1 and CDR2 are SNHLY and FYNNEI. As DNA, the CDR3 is TGTGCCAGCAGCCGGGTCCCACCGGCGGATGAGCAGTTCTTC. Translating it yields CASSRVPPADEQFF.

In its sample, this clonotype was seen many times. The CDR3 protein is CASSLDLTRGGEQYF. Here the CDR3 DNA reads TGTGCCAGCAGCTTAGATTTGACTAGAGGCGGGGAGCAGTACTTC. This chain uses TRBV7-2 with TRBJ2-7, with a possible D match to TRBD2 (6 bases). Between the trimmed V and J ends, which lost 1 base and 7 bases, there was a span of 17 bases. CDR1 SGHTA and CDR2 FQGNSA come from the germline V gene. The CDR3 contains 15 residues.

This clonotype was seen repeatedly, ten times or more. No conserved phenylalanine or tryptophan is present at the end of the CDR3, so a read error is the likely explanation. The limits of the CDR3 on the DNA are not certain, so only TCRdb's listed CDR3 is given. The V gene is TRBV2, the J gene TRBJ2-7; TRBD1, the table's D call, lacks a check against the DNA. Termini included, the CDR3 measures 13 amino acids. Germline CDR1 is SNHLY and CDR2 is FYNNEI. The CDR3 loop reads CASSETGQGSTTL.

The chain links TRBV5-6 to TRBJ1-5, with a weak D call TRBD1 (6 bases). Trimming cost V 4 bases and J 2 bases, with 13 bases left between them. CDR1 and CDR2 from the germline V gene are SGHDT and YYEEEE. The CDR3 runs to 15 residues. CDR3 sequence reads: CASSGGGGGNQPQHF. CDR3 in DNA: TGTGCCAGCAGCGGGGGCGGAGGGGGCAATCAGCCCCAGCATTTT.

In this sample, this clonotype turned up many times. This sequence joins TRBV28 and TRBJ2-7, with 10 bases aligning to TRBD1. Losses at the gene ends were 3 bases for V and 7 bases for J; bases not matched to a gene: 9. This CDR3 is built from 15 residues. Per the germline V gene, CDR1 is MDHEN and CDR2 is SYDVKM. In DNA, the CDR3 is TGTGCCAGCAGTTTCGCGGGACAGGGGAAATTGGAGCAGTACTTC. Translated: CASSFAGQGKLEQYF.

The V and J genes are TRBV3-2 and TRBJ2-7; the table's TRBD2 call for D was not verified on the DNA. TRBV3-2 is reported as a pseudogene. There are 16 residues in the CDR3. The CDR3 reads CASSQDFGGRKFEQYF. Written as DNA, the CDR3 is TGTGCCAGCAGCCAAGATTTTGGCGGGAGGAAGTTTGAGCAGTACTTC.